These T cell receptor beta chains were read from a single sample in a study of cytomegalovirus exposure and HLA in healthy donors. Sequenced by immunoSEQ multiplex PCR; TCRdb stores in-frame clones only, minus some. The sample includes under 250,000 clones, 80% to 90% of them seen just once. Specimen: PBMCs. These receptors were collected from a young woman in good health and CMV-seropositive. CDR3s include the opening cysteine and the closing phenylalanine or tryptophan. D genes are given only for firm matches. Some rows have no size entry. The others give once, few or many, or a class for an expanded clone.

v_gene,d_gene,j_gene,abundance,CDR3aa,CDR3nt
TRBV29-1,TRBD2,TRBJ2-1,NA,CSVEESGIENEQFF,TGCAGCGTTGAAGAAAGCGGGATCGAGAATGAGCAGTTCTTC
TRBV5-1,TRBD1,TRBJ2-7,NA,CASSGGHRGYEQYF,TGCGCCAGCAGCGGGGGCCACAGGGGCTACGAGCAGTACTTC
TRBV5-8,TRBD1,TRBJ2-2,once,CASSSGQGDTGELFF,TGTGCCAGCAGCTCGGGACAGGGTGACACCGGGGAGCTGTTTTTT
TRBV5-6,TRBD1,TRBJ2-1,NA,CASSPRQGGYNEQFF,TGTGCCAGCAGCCCAAGACAGGGGGGCTACAATGAGCAGTTCTTC
TRBV27,NA,TRBJ2-1,NA,CASSLRFPGPTTKNEQFF,TGTGCCAGCAGTTTACGGTTTCCAGGGCCAACAACTAAGAATGAGCAGTTCTTC
TRBV29-1,NA,TRBJ2-1,NA,CSVGAGNPINEQFF,TGCAGCGTGGGGGCGGGCAACCCTATCAATGAGCAGTTCTTC
TRBV19,NA,TRBJ1-2,NA,CASSVGANYGYTF,TGTGCCAGTAGTGTAGGAGCTAACTATGGCTACACCTTC
TRBV27,TRBD2,TRBJ2-1,NA,CASSLLGTSGSQGDEQFF,TGTGCCAGCAGTTTATTGGGGACTAGCGGGAGCCAGGGGGATGAGCAGTTCTTC
TRBV4-1,NA,TRBJ2-1,NA,CASSPKWYMDEQFF,TGCGCCAGCAGCCCTAAATGGTATATGGATGAGCAGTTCTTC
TRBV7-9,NA,TRBJ2-1,NA,CASSGLERSPQIGHEQFF,TGTGCCAGCAGCGGCTTAGAACGGTCTCCCCAGATTGGGCATGAGCAGTTCTTC
TRBV6-5,NA,TRBJ1-2,NA,CASSSKQTYGYTF,TGTGCCAGCAGTTCCAAACAGACATATGGCTACACCTTC
TRBV27,NA,TRBJ1-3,NA,CASGSSGNTIYF,TGTGCCAGCGGTAGCTCTGGAAACACCATATATTTT
TRBV27,TRBD1,TRBJ2-5,NA,CASSYLGQGRETQYF,TGTGCCAGCAGTTATCTAGGACAGGGCAGAGAGACCCAGTACTTC
TRBV29-1,NA,TRBJ1-1,NA,CSVVRGSWEAFF,TGCAGCGTTGTACGGGGTAGTTGGGAAGCTTTCTTT
TRBV9,NA,TRBJ1-1,NA,CASSAGQLNTEAFF,TGTGCCAGCAGCGCCGGACAGCTGAACACTGAAGCTTTCTTT
TRBV9,TRBD1,TRBJ2-3,NA,CASSVDRAFTDTQYF,TGTGCCAGCAGCGTGGACAGGGCCTTCACAGATACGCAGTATTTT
TRBV27,NA,TRBJ2-3,NA,CATNRGDTQYF,TGTGCCACCAACCGGGGGGATACGCAGTATTTT
TRBV7-2,NA,TRBJ2-5,NA,CASSRGGLQETQYF,TGTGCCAGCAGCCGGGGAGGTCTCCAAGAGACCCAGTACTTC
TRBV7-9,TRBD2,TRBJ2-7,NA,CASSPPQRERGVEQYF,TGTGCCAGCAGCCCGCCCCAGCGGGAGAGGGGGGTCGAGCAGTACTTC
TRBV18,NA,TRBJ2-7,once,CASSPPRQGGPYEQYF,TGTGCCAGCTCACCACCAAGGCAGGGTGGGCCCTACGAGCAGTACTTC
TRBV7-6,TRBD2,TRBJ2-7,NA,CASSLLAGGTYEQYF,TGTGCCAGCAGCTTACTAGCGGGAGGGACCTACGAGCAGTACTTC
TRBV28,NA,TRBJ2-7,NA,CASSLPPGFNEQYF,TGTGCCAGCAGTTTACCCCCCGGGTTCAACGAGCAGTACTTC
TRBV25-1,NA,TRBJ1-5,few,CASSELSGNQPQHF,TGTGCCAGCAGTGAATTAAGCGGCAATCAGCCCCAGCATTTT
TRBV7-9,NA,TRBJ1-3,NA,CASSLGGSSGNTIYF,TGTGCCAGCAGCTTGGGGGGGAGCTCTGGAAACACCATATATTTT
TRBV7-2,NA,TRBJ2-7,NA,CASSLSVRVSYEQYF,TGTGCCAGCAGCTTATCTGTCCGAGTTTCCTACGAGCAGTACTTC
TRBV5-1,NA,TRBJ2-3,NA,CASRQGTDTQYF,TGCGCCAGTCGACAGGGCACAGATACGCAGTATTTT
TRBV7-7,NA,TRBJ2-3,NA,CASSSSVSTDTQYF,TGTGCCAGCAGCTCTAGCGTTAGCACAGATACGCAGTATTTT
TRBV5-1,TRBD1,TRBJ2-3,NA,CASSSHRNRGLSDTQYF,TGCGCCAGCAGCTCACACAGGAATAGGGGGCTCTCAGATACGCAGTATTTT
TRBV28,NA,TRBJ2-7,NA,CASSFVQAAHEQYF,TGTGCCAGCAGTTTTGTCCAGGCAGCACACGAGCAGTACTTC
TRBV10-2,TRBD1,TRBJ2-7,NA,CASKQSVGQGYEQYF,TGCGCCAGCAAACAGTCTGTCGGACAGGGGTACGAGCAGTACTTC
TRBV4-1,NA,TRBJ2-3,NA,CASSQERSGDTQYF,TGCGCCAGCAGCCAAGAAAGGTCGGGGGATACGCAGTATTTT
TRBV10-1,NA,TRBJ2-5,NA,CASSEGGGGGETQYF,TGCGCCAGCAGTGAAGGGGGGGGAGGCGGTGAGACCCAGTACTTC
TRBV30,NA,TRBJ1-3,NA,CAWKRTQLIGNTIYF,TGTGCCTGGAAGAGGACTCAGTTGATTGGAAACACCATATATTTT
TRBV5-6,TRBD1,TRBJ1-1,NA,CASSSGTGFRGNTEAFF,TGTGCCAGCAGCTCGGGGACAGGATTTAGGGGGAACACTGAAGCTTTCTTT
TRBV29-1,TRBD1,TRBJ1-2,NA,CSAKDRGRGYTF,TGCAGCGCTAAGGACAGGGGCCGTGGCTACACCTTC
TRBV7-9,TRBD1,TRBJ1-3,NA,CASSFLRGRNTIYF,TGTGCCAGCAGCTTTCTAAGGGGGCGGAACACCATATATTTT